These T cell receptor beta chains were read from a single sample in a study of shared clonotypes between healthy human individuals. The assay was immunoSEQ multiplex PCR, and TCRdb's table has in-frame clones only and misses some. This table holds approximately 2.1 million clones, 93% found once. What was sequenced was naive CD4+ T cells from PBMCs. The receptors here all came from a man aged 18 to 29 in good health. Some clones in this sample may be carry-over from other donors' samples. The CDR3 runs from the conserved cysteine through the conserved F or W. D genes are given only for firm matches. Not every row has a clone size; where given, it reads once, few, many or a size class.

clone size: -
J gene: TRBJ2-1
V gene: TRBV6-5
D gene: -
CDR3 protein: CASSYKGPPRNEQFF
CDR3 DNA: TGTGCCAGCAGTTACAAGGGCCCCCCAAGGAATGAGCAGTTCTTC

clone size: -
J gene: TRBJ1-5
V gene: TRBV4-1
D gene: -
CDR3 protein: CASSQGRVLGSNQPQHF
CDR3 DNA: TGCGCCAGCAGCCAAGGTCGGGTCCTCGGGAGCAATCAGCCCCAGCATTTT

clone size: few
J gene: TRBJ1-1
V gene: TRBV11-2
D gene: -
CDR3 protein: CASSLELMNTEAFF
CDR3 DNA: TGTGCCAGCAGCTTAGAACTTATGAACACTGAAGCTTTCTTT

clone size: once
J gene: TRBJ1-2
V gene: TRBV2
D gene: TRBD1
CDR3 protein: CASRKPGQGGYGYTF
CDR3 DNA: TGTGCCAGCAGGAAACCCGGACAGGGGGGCTATGGCTACACCTTC

clone size: -
J gene: TRBJ1-2
V gene: TRBV14
D gene: -
CDR3 protein: CASSQLGGNYGYTF
CDR3 DNA: TGTGCCAGCAGCCAACTGGGGGGGAACTATGGCTACACCTTC

clone size: -
J gene: TRBJ1-5
V gene: TRBV19
D gene: -
CDR3 protein: CASSQGRQPQHF
CDR3 DNA: TGTGCCAGTAGTCAGGGACGCCAGCCCCAGCATTTT

clone size: -
J gene: TRBJ1-2
V gene: TRBV4-3
D gene: -
CDR3 protein: CASSQEQGVDYGYTF
CDR3 DNA: TGCGCCAGCAGCCAAGAACAGGGTGTCGACTATGGCTACACCTTC

clone size: -
J gene: TRBJ2-1
V gene: TRBV9
D gene: TRBD2
CDR3 protein: CASSLSGIAYNEQFF
CDR3 DNA: TGTGCCAGCAGCTTAAGCGGGATTGCCTACAATGAGCAGTTCTTC

clone size: -
J gene: TRBJ2-3
V gene: TRBV18
D gene: -
CDR3 protein: CASSEWGQTTDTQYF
CDR3 DNA: TGTGCCAGCTCAGAATGGGGCCAAACTACAGATACGCAGTATTTT

clone size: -
J gene: TRBJ2-7
V gene: TRBV7-2
D gene: TRBD1
CDR3 protein: CASSSRTGAYEQYF
CDR3 DNA: TGTGCCAGCAGCTCAAGGACAGGGGCCTACGAGCAGTACTTC

clone size: -
J gene: TRBJ2-3
V gene: TRBV5-1
D gene: TRBD2
CDR3 protein: CASSLRVSSGGDTQYF
CDR3 DNA: TGCGCCAGCAGCTTGCGGGTTTCTAGCGGGGGAGATACGCAGTATTTT

clone size: -
J gene: TRBJ2-1
V gene: TRBV11-2
D gene: -
CDR3 protein: CASSLIGRTYNEQFF
CDR3 DNA: TGTGCCAGCAGCTTAATAGGGCGGACCTACAATGAGCAGTTCTTC

clone size: -
J gene: TRBJ2-7
V gene: TRBV7-6
D gene: -
CDR3 protein: CASSPGGQRSAYEQYF
CDR3 DNA: TGTGCCAGCAGCCCGGGCGGCCAGCGGTCGGCCTACGAGCAGTACTTC

clone size: -
J gene: TRBJ2-6
V gene: TRBV15
D gene: -
CDR3 protein: CATSRPLPQGTGANVLTF
CDR3 DNA: TGTGCCACCAGCAGACCTCTTCCGCAAGGGACTGGGGCCAACGTCCTGACTTTC

clone size: -
J gene: TRBJ2-3
V gene: TRBV19
D gene: -
CDR3 protein: CASSTGASGNPSTDTQYF
CDR3 DNA: TGTGCCAGTAGCACAGGGGCTAGCGGAAATCCTAGCACAGATACGCAGTATTTT

clone size: -
J gene: TRBJ2-3
V gene: TRBV28
D gene: -
CDR3 protein: CASSSSTGTQYF
CDR3 DNA: TGTGCCAGCAGTTCATCAACGGGTACGCAGTATTTT

clone size: -
J gene: TRBJ2-3
V gene: TRBV2
D gene: TRBD2
CDR3 protein: CASSEAGGRAPDTQYF
CDR3 DNA: TGTGCCAGCAGTGAAGCGGGCGGGAGGGCCCCAGATACGCAGTATTTT

clone size: -
J gene: TRBJ2-1
V gene: TRBV7-2
D gene: TRBD1
CDR3 protein: CASSLGEDRAPLHNEQFF
CDR3 DNA: TGTGCCAGCAGCTTAGGAGAAGACAGGGCTCCCCTGCACAATGAGCAGTTCTTC

clone size: -
J gene: TRBJ2-2
V gene: TRBV10-1
D gene: -
CDR3 protein: CASSKRPLEGRELFF
CDR3 DNA: TGCGCCAGCAGTAAACGTCCCTTGGAAGGGAGGGAGCTGTTTTTT

clone size: -
J gene: TRBJ1-1
V gene: TRBV18
D gene: -
CDR3 protein: CASSPFTPGAGTIAEAFF
CDR3 DNA: TGTGCCAGCTCACCATTCACCCCGGGTGCCGGGACAATAGCCGAAGCTTTCTTT

clone size: once
J gene: TRBJ2-2
V gene: TRBV29-1
D gene: -
CDR3 protein: CSVKGVGELFF
CDR3 DNA: TGCAGCGTCAAAGGAGTCGGGGAGCTGTTTTTT

clone size: -
J gene: TRBJ2-2
V gene: TRBV4-2
D gene: TRBD2
CDR3 protein: CASSQYSGSGGELFF
CDR3 DNA: TGTGCCAGCAGCCAATATAGCGGGAGTGGTGGGGAGCTGTTTTTT

clone size: -
J gene: TRBJ1-1
V gene: TRBV19
D gene: -
CDR3 protein: CASSIPSGFNTEAFF
CDR3 DNA: TGTGCCAGTAGTATACCCAGCGGGTTCAACACTGAAGCTTTCTTT

clone size: once
J gene: TRBJ2-7
V gene: TRBV5-1
D gene: -
CDR3 protein: CASSLAGNSYEQYF
CDR3 DNA: TGCGCCAGCAGCTTGGCTGGCAACTCCTACGAGCAGTACTTC

clone size: -
J gene: TRBJ2-7
V gene: TRBV11-2
D gene: TRBD2
CDR3 protein: CASSVLAGDSYEQYF
CDR3 DNA: TGTGCCAGCAGCGTACTAGCGGGCGACTCCTACGAGCAGTACTTC

clone size: -
J gene: TRBJ1-3
V gene: TRBV18
D gene: -
CDR3 protein: CASSPRGSSGNTIYF
CDR3 DNA: TGTGCCAGCTCACCAAGGGGTTCCTCTGGAAACACCATATATTTT

clone size: -
J gene: TRBJ1-2
V gene: TRBV5-1
D gene: -
CDR3 protein: CASSLDFPGNYGYTF
CDR3 DNA: TGCGCCAGCAGCTTGGATTTCCCTGGTAACTATGGCTACACCTTC

clone size: -
J gene: TRBJ1-2
V gene: TRBV18
D gene: TRBD1
CDR3 protein: CASSTGEGYGYTF
CDR3 DNA: TGTGCCAGCTCAACAGGGGAGGGCTATGGCTACACCTTC

clone size: -
J gene: TRBJ2-1
V gene: TRBV5-1
D gene: -
CDR3 protein: CASSRGQNNEQFF
CDR3 DNA: TGCGCCAGCAGCCGGGGCCAAAACAATGAGCAGTTCTTC

clone size: once
J gene: TRBJ2-1
V gene: TRBV28
D gene: -
CDR3 protein: CASSLAGLLTNNEQFF
CDR3 DNA: TGTGCCAGCAGTTTAGCGGGACTCCTAACTAACAATGAGCAGTTCTTC

clone size: -
J gene: TRBJ1-1
V gene: TRBV18
D gene: -
CDR3 protein: CASSPRGEAFF
CDR3 DNA: TGTGCCAGCTCACCACGGGGGGAAGCTTTCTTT

clone size: -
J gene: TRBJ1-2
V gene: TRBV27
D gene: -
CDR3 protein: CASSLTREGDGYTF
CDR3 DNA: TGTGCCAGCAGTCTAACTCGTGAGGGAGATGGCTACACCTTC

clone size: -
J gene: TRBJ2-1
V gene: TRBV7-3
D gene: -
CDR3 protein: CASSQGYEQFF
CDR3 DNA: TGTGCCAGCAGCCAGGGGTATGAGCAGTTCTTC

clone size: -
J gene: TRBJ2-2
V gene: TRBV27
D gene: -
CDR3 protein: CASKFFRIENTGELFF
CDR3 DNA: TGTGCCAGCAAATTTTTTAGGATAGAGAACACCGGGGAGCTGTTTTTT

clone size: -
J gene: TRBJ2-7
V gene: TRBV29-1
D gene: -
CDR3 protein: CSVDGNSYEQYF
CDR3 DNA: TGCAGCGTTGACGGTAACTCCTACGAGCAGTACTTC

clone size: -
J gene: TRBJ2-2
V gene: TRBV4-2
D gene: -
CDR3 protein: CASSQDGGNTGELFF
CDR3 DNA: TGTGCCAGCAGCCAGGACGGGGGGAACACCGGGGAGCTGTTTTTT

clone size: -
J gene: TRBJ1-2
V gene: TRBV28
D gene: TRBD1
CDR3 protein: CASSRDRGWGRSGYTF
CDR3 DNA: TGTGCCAGCAGCCGGGACAGGGGGTGGGGTAGGAGCGGCTACACCTTC

clone size: -
J gene: TRBJ2-2
V gene: TRBV9
D gene: -
CDR3 protein: CASSVLSNTGELFF
CDR3 DNA: TGTGCCAGCAGCGTACTCTCGAACACCGGGGAGCTGTTTTTT

clone size: -
J gene: TRBJ1-4
V gene: TRBV11-2
D gene: -
CDR3 protein: CASSPLKTGEKLFF
CDR3 DNA: TGTGCCAGCAGCCCTCTTAAGACCGGAGAAAAACTGTTTTTT